Listed here are 17 T cell receptor beta chains from one sample, sequenced in a study of blood T cell repertoires in COVID-19. Only in-frame clones appear in the TCRdb table, and some are missing; sequencing was by immunoSEQ multiplex PCR. Seen here are 150,000 to 200,000 clones, 70% to 90% observed once, and the top ten hold approximately 21%. Sample: peripheral blood. The receptor source for this set is a man aged 60 to 69 with active or convalescent COVID-19.

V usage is TRBV5-1 and J usage is TRBJ2-7, with 7 positions matching TRBD2. The V and J ends lost 0 bases and 0 bases, in that order; junction bases with no gene match: 3. Germline V gene sequence: CDR1 SGHRS, CDR2 YFSETQ. The CDR3 totals 15 residues. CDR3 bases: TGCGCCAGCAGCTTGGAGGGGACTAACTCCTACGAGCAGTACTTC. Residues: CASSLEGTNSYEQYF.

The rearrangement links TRBV5-5 to TRBJ2-5, with a weak D call TRBD2 (6 bases). V was clipped by 3 bases and J by 1 base, with 16 bases between them. CDR1 and CDR2 from the germline V gene are SGHKS and YYEKEE (reference sequence). The CDR3 extends over 16 amino acids. CDR3 protein: CASSYAPIGGQETQYF. CDR3 coding DNA: TGTGCCAGCAGCTATGCTCCAATCGGGGGCCAAGAGACCCAGTACTTC.

The rearrangement joins TRBV10-3 to TRBJ1-1; the D gene is possibly TRBD1 (6 bases). Deletions cut 3 bases from V and 4 bases from J, with 12 bases between. Germline CDR1 reads ENHRY; CDR2 reads SYGVKD. The CDR3 is made up of 14 amino acids. CDR3 in amino acids: CAISDQTGVTEAFF. CDR3 nucleotides: TGTGCCATCAGTGACCAGACAGGTGTCACTGAAGCTTTCTTT.

The V gene is TRBV9, the J gene TRBJ1-2; unclear D gene. Trimming removed 0 bases at V and 4 bases at J, with 13 bases between. Germline V gene data show CDR1 as SGDLS and CDR2 as YYNGEE. The CDR3 runs to 15 residues. This chain's CDR3 is CASSVGGLRSYGYTF. As DNA, the CDR3 is TGTGCCAGCAGCGTAGGTGGACTCCGAAGCTATGGCTACACCTTC.

CDR3 DNA: TGTGCCAGCAGCTTAGAACCGGTTGGCTACACCTTC. Encoded protein: CASSLEPVGYTF. The rearrangement joins TRBV7-9 to TRBJ1-2, with D hard to call. Germline-derived CDR1 and CDR2 are SEHNR and FQNEAQ (reference sequence). This CDR3 contains 12 residues. V was cut by 1 base and J by 7 bases, with 7 bases left in between.

The genes are TRBV5-6 and TRBJ1-1, with 7 bases identical to TRBD1. V was clipped by 0 bases and J by 3 bases; unmatched bases: 5. The CDR3 is 15 residues long. Germline-derived CDR1 and CDR2 are SGHDT and YYEEEE. This CDR3 reads CASSLATTGHTEAFF. The DNA of the CDR3 is TGTGCCAGCAGCTTGGCCACGACAGGGCACACTGAAGCTTTCTTT.

The rearrangement links TRBV7-9 to TRBJ1-5; the D gene is possibly TRBD1 (6 bases). There are 15 residues in the CDR3. From germline, CDR1 is SEHNR and CDR2 FQNEAQ (reference sequence). V lost 11 bases, J lost 1 base, and 18 bases lay in between. The DNA of the CDR3 is TGTGCCGGCGTTTACAGGGATGAAAGCAATCAGCCCCAGCATTTT. It codes for CAGVYRDESNQPQHF.

This clone was observed a single time. The chain uses TRBV24-1 and TRBJ2-6, with unresolved D. Trimming removed 4 bases at V and 3 bases at J, with 18 bases between. The CDR3 is 18 amino acids. Germline V lookup: CDR1 KGHDR, CDR2 SFDVKD. The chain's CDR3 is CATSDPTLEQYGANVLTF. The CDR3 DNA sequence: TGTGCCACCAGTGACCCGACCCTGGAGCAGTATGGGGCCAACGTCCTGACTTTC.

In its sample, this clone was seen once. The chain combines TRBV2 with TRBJ1-2; 8 bases map to TRBD1. This CDR3 is 14 amino acids long. Germline CDR1 is SNHLY and CDR2 is FYNNEI. The V gene end was trimmed by 5 bases and the J gene end by 3 bases; junction bases not matched to a gene: 5. The CDR3 region is CASSPDRDYYGYTF. In DNA, the CDR3 is TGTGCCAGCAGTCCGGACAGGGATTACTATGGCTACACCTTC.

The chain combines TRBV2 with TRBJ2-3; D not resolved. The ends were cut back, 6 bases at V and 14 bases at J, with 18 bases in the middle. The CDR3 totals 12 residues. The V gene's germline CDR1 is SNHLY and CDR2 FYNNEI. The chain's CDR3 is CASSPRWVRAYF. The CDR3 nucleotides are TGTGCCAGCAGCCCCAGGTGGGTCCGAGCGTATTTT.

The chain couples TRBV19 to TRBJ1-6, with TRBD1 identical over 8 bases. V gave up 3 bases and J gave up 10 bases; unmatched junction bases: 14. The V gene's germline CDR1 is LNHDA and CDR2 SQIVND (reference sequence). This CDR3 comprises 17 residues. The DNA for the CDR3 is TGTGCCAGTAGTATGGCTCGTCGACAGGGGAACAGATCACCCCTCCACTTT. Translated: CASSMARRQGNRSPLHF. Filled out from reference TRBV19 and TRBJ1-6, the complete variable domain reads DGGITQSPKYLFRKEGQNVTLSCEQNLNHDAMYWYRQDPGQGLRLIYYSQIVNDFQKGDIAEGYSVSREKKESFPLTVTSAQKNPTAFYLCASSMARRQGNRSPLHFGNGTRLTVT.

There are a few counts of this clone. The chain joins TRBV5-1 to TRBJ1-1, with TRBD1 identical over 8 bases. The CDR3 loop spans 14 amino acids. Germline V gene lookup returns CDR1 SGHRS and CDR2 YFSETQ. V lost 2 bases to trimming and J lost 5 bases; unmatched junction nucleotides: 5. CDR3 region: CASSFDRGGTEAFF. The CDR3, as DNA: TGCGCCAGCAGCTTTGACAGGGGAGGAACTGAAGCTTTCTTT.

This clone has only one observation. This chain connects TRBV10-3 to TRBJ1-3; TRBD1 agrees at 7 bases. The junction had 5 bases not matched to a gene; V was cut back by 3 bases and J by 0 bases. The CDR3 is 16 amino acids. Germline V gene sequence: CDR1 ENHRY, CDR2 SYGVKD. This CDR3 reads CAISDQGGASGNTIYF. CDR3 nucleotides: TGTGCCATCAGTGATCAGGGGGGCGCCTCTGGAAACACCATATATTTT.

The rearrangement links TRBV4-2 to TRBJ1-2, with D hard to call. The CDR3 length is 13 residues. With 1 base removed from V and 4 bases from J, the gap between germline ends came to 7 bases. CDR1 and CDR2 (germline): LGHNA, YNFKEQ. The CDR3 region has the DNA TGTGCCAGCAGCCAAGGACTCCTCTATGGCTACACCTTC. Its protein is CASSQGLLYGYTF.

The chain uses TRBV2 and TRBJ1-1, with D unclear. This CDR3 is 16 amino acids long. The germline gives CDR1 SNHLY, CDR2 FYNNEI. The V gene lost 1 base and the J gene lost 5 bases, with 17 bases spanning the gap. The CDR3 protein is CASSEVDRTTGTEAFF. The CDR3 coding sequence is TGTGCCAGCAGTGAAGTCGACCGAACGACTGGGACTGAAGCTTTCTTT.

This clone has only one observation. The genes are TRBV2 and TRBJ2-5; TRBD2 matches 13 bases. CDR3 length equals 16 residues. From germline, CDR1 is SNHLY and CDR2 FYNNEI. The trim removed 6 bases at V and 3 bases at J, leaving 7 bases unmatched. In DNA, the CDR3 is TGTGCCAGCAGGACTAGCGGGGGGTTATTAGAAGAGACCCAGTACTTC. Its protein is CASRTSGGLLEETQYF.

This chain links TRBV5-1 with TRBJ1-3, with TRBD1 identical over 7 bases. V shed 2 bases and J 1 base; nucleotides not matched to a gene: 0. The CDR3 totals 14 residues. In germline, CDR1 is SGHRS, CDR2 YFSETQ. The CDR3 DNA is TGCGCCAGCAGCTTACAGGGGTCTGGAAACACCATATATTTT. It encodes CASSLQGSGNTIYF.